This entry lists 18 T cell receptor beta chains sequenced from one sample in a study of T cell responses to AZD1222 COVID-19 vaccine. The table came from immunoSEQ multiplex PCR; TCRdb's copy has only in-frame clones and leaves some out. The sample has around 92,000 clones; 91% are singletons. Sequencing was performed on peripheral blood, taken on day 0 of AZD1222 vaccination. The receptors derive from an adult in good health.

The rearrangement joins TRBV6-1 to TRBJ2-3, with 9 positions matching TRBD2. The CDR3 has 16 residues. In germline, CDR1 is MNHNS, CDR2 SASEGT. V shed 1 base and J 2 bases; nucleotides not matched to a gene: 4. In DNA form, the CDR3 reads TGTGCCAGCAGTGAAGGGGCGGGAGGGATCACAGATACGCAGTATTTT. It yields the protein CASSEGAGGITDTQYF.

V is TRBV20-1 and J is TRBJ2-7, with 7 bases aligning to TRBD2. Germline V lookup: CDR1 DFQATT, CDR2 SNEGSKA (reference sequence). This CDR3 spans 14 amino acids. The junction had 5 bases not matched to a gene; V was cut back by 3 bases and J by 0 bases. The CDR3 reads CSASGAGSSYEQYF. The CDR3 coding sequence is TGCAGTGCTAGTGGAGCGGGGAGCTCCTACGAGCAGTACTTC.

This clone has just one count. This chain links TRBV5-4 with TRBJ2-1; no definite D call. CDR1 and CDR2 from the germline V gene are SGHNT and YYREEE (reference sequence). V gave up 0 bases and J gave up 5 bases, with 6 bases separating them. There are 13 residues in the CDR3. CDR3 sequence reads: CASSLDQNNEQFF. In DNA form, the CDR3 reads TGTGCCAGCAGCTTGGACCAGAACAATGAGCAGTTCTTC.

This clone was observed once. The rearrangement uses TRBV7-9 and TRBJ1-2, with TRBD1 matching 7 bases. After removal of 5 bases from V and 8 bases from J, the junction contained 20 bases not matched to a gene. This CDR3 contains 17 residues. Germline loops: CDR1 SEHNR, CDR2 FQNEAQ (reference sequence). CDR3 nucleotide sequence: TGTGCCAGCAGCCTAAGTGTAGAGGGGGCGCGGAGTGAAGGCTACACCTTC. It specifies CASSLSVEGARSEGYTF.

This clone is medium-sized within its sample. This chain uses TRBV6-5 with TRBJ1-2; TRBD1 aligns across 8 bases. CDR3 size: 13 residues. Trimming took 7 bases from V and 1 from J; bases not matched to a gene: 2. From germline, CDR1 is MNHEY and CDR2 SVGAGI. This CDR3 is CASTGQGNYGYTF. The CDR3, as DNA: TGTGCCAGCACCGGACAGGGTAACTATGGCTACACCTTC.

The rearrangement uses TRBV27 and TRBJ1-1, with D possibly TRBD1 on 5 matching bases. CDR1 and CDR2 (germline): MNHEY, SMNVEV (reference sequence). This CDR3 comprises 13 residues. V was pared by 7 bases and J by 5 bases, with 14 bases between. DNA of the CDR3: TGTGCCAGCACCGAGGGGATCGGGACTGAAGCTTTCTTT. Its translation: CASTEGIGTEAFF.

The rearrangement links TRBV27 to TRBJ1-5, with unresolved D. V lost 4 bases and J 0 bases, leaving 13 bases between the germline ends. Germline V CDR1 and CDR2: MNHEY, SMNVEV (reference sequence). The CDR3 contains 16 residues. The CDR3 DNA is TGTGCCAGCAGTTCACGGGAGACCTATAGCAATCAGCCCCAGCATTTT. Protein product: CASSSRETYSNQPQHF.

The V call is TRBV29-1, the J call TRBJ2-1, with D unresolved. Trimming took off 6 bases at V and 9 bases at J, with 12 bases between the two ends. The length of the CDR3 is 11 residues. Germline lookup yields CDR1 SQVTM and CDR2 ANQGSEA. CDR3 in amino acids: CSVLPEREQFF. DNA of the CDR3: TGCAGCGTCCTCCCGGAGCGTGAGCAGTTCTTC.

J is TRBJ1-2 and V is TRBV6-1; no definite D call. The CDR3 loop spans 16 amino acids. The germline gives CDR1 MNHNS, CDR2 SASEGT. V was pared by 0 bases and J by 4 bases, with 15 bases between. The DNA for the CDR3 is TGTGCCAGCAGTGAAGCGCTTTGGGTCCCCCCCTATGGCTACACCTTC. It is translated as CASSEALWVPPYGYTF.

This rearrangement joins TRBV9 to TRBJ2-6, with 11 bases aligning to TRBD1. Germline lookup yields CDR1 SGDLS and CDR2 YYNGEE. The V segment lost 1 base and the J segment 2 bases; nucleotides outside the gene matches: 5. The length of the CDR3 is 18 residues. The CDR3 region has the DNA TGTGCCAGCAGCGTAAAAAGGACAGGGGGCGCTGGGGCCAACGTCCTGACTTTC. The encoded protein is CASSVKRTGGAGANVLTF.

A single count supports this clone. The CDR3 coding sequence is TGTGCCAGCAGTTACTCGGGGGGGCGGGATGCAGATACGCAGTATTTT. Protein product: CASSYSGGRDADTQYF. The chain links TRBV6-5 to TRBJ2-3; D is possibly TRBD2 (7 bases). Trimming took off 0 bases at V and 4 bases at J, with 14 bases between the two ends. The CDR3 totals 16 residues. Germline CDR1 and CDR2: MNHEY and SVGAGI.

The chain joins TRBV7-2 to TRBJ1-2, with 11 bases aligning to TRBD1. The CDR3 length is 15 residues. Germline assignment: CDR1 SGHTA and CDR2 FQGNSA. With 5 bases clipped from V and 4 bases from J, the junction kept 6 bases outside the gene matches. The CDR3 is CASSPDRGRTYGYTF. CDR3 nucleotide sequence: TGTGCCAGCAGCCCGGACAGGGGGCGCACCTATGGCTACACCTTC.

The rearrangement joins TRBV6-5 to TRBJ1-5, with a tentative D call TRBD1 (5 bases). The CDR3 is 13 amino acids. V was trimmed by 4 bases and J by 7 bases, leaving 11 bases between them. CDR1 MNHEY and CDR2 SVGAGI come from the germline V gene. The CDR3 region is CASSWGSSQPQHF. The CDR3 DNA is TGTGCCAGCAGTTGGGGGTCGAGCCAGCCCCAGCATTTT.

V usage is TRBV5-1 and J usage is TRBJ1-6; D is ambiguous. CDR1 and CDR2 (germline): SGHRS, YFSETQ. Trimming shortened V by 0 bases and J by 0 bases, and 4 bases separated the two germline ends. The CDR3 contains 15 residues. The CDR3 spells CASSLDSSYNSPLHF. The DNA of the CDR3 is TGCGCCAGCAGCTTGGACAGCTCCTATAATTCACCCCTCCACTTT.

V gene TRBV3-1 (or the pseudogene TRBV3-2) combines with J gene TRBJ2-7; TRBD2 might be the D (6 bases). The germline CDR1 and CDR2 sequences are LGHDT and YNNKEL (reference sequence). Trimming stripped 5 bases from V and 7 bases from J, with 21 bases between. The CDR3 contains 15 residues. CDR3 sequence: CASSGRLALSGEQYF. The CDR3 DNA follows: TGTGCCAGCAGCGGAAGGCTAGCGTTATCGGGGGAGCAGTACTTC.

This chain connects TRBV7-9 to TRBJ1-2; D is perhaps TRBD1 (6 bases). There are 13 residues in the CDR3. Between the trimmed V and J ends, which lost 2 bases and 7 bases, there was a span of 11 bases. The V gene's germline CDR1 is SEHNR and CDR2 FQNEAQ (reference sequence). The CDR3 spells CASSLTGFRGYTF. CDR3 nucleotide sequence: TGTGCCAGCAGCTTAACAGGGTTCCGTGGCTACACCTTC.

The V gene is TRBV5-4, the J gene TRBJ1-4; D might be TRBD1 (6 bases). The V and J ends lost 0 bases and 10 bases respectively, with 13 bases between them. The CDR3 loop spans 14 amino acids. CDR1 and CDR2 (germline): SGHNT, YYREEE (reference sequence). The CDR3 nucleotides are TGTGCCAGCAGCTTGGTACAGGGTGAGGGAAAACTGTTTTTT. Amino acids: CASSLVQGEGKLFF.

This chain joins TRBV3-1 (or the pseudogene TRBV3-2) and TRBJ2-5, with 7 bases matching TRBD2. Germline CDR1 reads LGHDT; CDR2 reads YNNKEL (reference sequence). The CDR3 length is 18 residues. After removal of 4 bases from V and 7 bases from J, the junction contained 21 bases not matched to a gene. The CDR3 region has the DNA TGTGCCAGCAGCCTAGTATCCCCTCCCGGGACTAAGGTTGGGACCCAGTACTTC. Its protein product is CASSLVSPPGTKVGTQYF.